The 32 T cell receptor beta chains below come from one sample, sequenced in a study of CD8 T cells in Susac syndrome. Reverse transcription used about 0.45 to 1 ug RNA and random hexamers. TCRdb re-called the immunoSEQ multiplex PCR reads with MiXCR, one entry per CDR3 protein. The table shows approximately 180,000 distinct CDR3 sequences, with approximately 93% occurring only once. Sequencing used CD4+ T cells from PBMCs. The receptors come from a human donor with multiple sclerosis.

This rearrangement joins TRBV24-1 to TRBJ1-2, with 7 bases that match TRBD1. The CDR3 is 14 residues long. The ends lost 4 bases at V and 8 bases at J; junction bases unmatched: 9. In germline, CDR1 is KGHDR, CDR2 SFDVKD. The CDR3 sequence is CATSEGDRASGYTF. As DNA, the CDR3 is TGTGCCACCAGTGAGGGTGACAGGGCCTCGGGCTACACCTTC.

The genes are TRBV6-6 and TRBJ1-1; D is perhaps TRBD1 (5 bases). The CDR3 extends over 14 amino acids. Germline CDR1 is MNHNY and CDR2 is SVGAGI (reference sequence). V dropped 4 bases and J dropped 11 bases, with 20 bases sitting between them. In DNA, the CDR3 is TGTGCCAGCAGTTCTGGGACGGCTTCCCCCGGGGCTTTCTTT. Translated: CASSSGTASPGAFF.

The rearrangement uses TRBV3-1 and TRBJ2-7; tentative D call: TRBD2 (6 bases). CDR3 length equals 14 residues. Germline values: CDR1 LGHDT, CDR2 YNNKEL (reference sequence). Deletions cut 4 bases from V and 3 bases from J, with 13 bases between. In DNA form, the CDR3 reads TGTGCCAGCAGCCTACAACTAGCCCTCTACGAGCAGTACTTC. This sequence encodes CASSLQLALYEQYF.

The rearrangement joins TRBV19 to TRBJ2-3; D not certain. Per germline, CDR1 LNHDA and CDR2 SQIVND (reference sequence). V lost 7 bases and J lost 4, with 15 bases in between. The CDR3 loop spans 14 amino acids. Written as DNA, the CDR3 is TGTGCCAGTAAGGCCCTAGGTTCCGCAGATACGCAGTATTTT. The encoded protein is CASKALGSADTQYF. The entire variable domain, with the rest obtained from reference TRBV19 and TRBJ2-3, is as follows: DGGITQSPKYLFRKEGQNVTLSCEQNLNHDAMYWYRQDPGQGLRLIYYSQIVNDFQKGDIAEGYSVSREKKESFPLTVTSAQKNPTAFYLCASKALGSADTQYFGPGTRLTVL.

The chain links TRBV3-1 to TRBJ2-7; D gene ambiguous. This CDR3 comprises 14 residues. CDR1 is LGHDT, CDR2 YNNKEL, per germline (reference sequence). Trimming shortened V by 1 base and J by 3 bases, and 10 bases separated the two germline ends. The CDR3 DNA follows: TGTGCCAGCAGCCAAGCGAAGGGAAACTACGAGCAGTACTTC. Its translation: CASSQAKGNYEQYF.

The chain couples TRBV3-1 to TRBJ2-1, with D tentatively TRBD2 (6 bases). V lost 1 base to trimming and J lost 7 bases, with 11 bases between them. CDR3 length: 14 amino acids. Germline V gene sequence: CDR1 LGHDT, CDR2 YNNKEL (reference sequence). CDR3 DNA: TGTGCCAGCAGCCAAGGAGTACGGGAGAATGAGCAGTTCTTC. Protein product: CASSQGVRENEQFF.

This chain joins TRBV28 and TRBJ2-3; 11 positions agree with TRBD2. V gave up 6 bases and J gave up 1 base; unmatched junction bases: 3. The CDR3 extends over 15 amino acids. Germline loops: CDR1 MDHEN, CDR2 SYDVKM. The CDR3 loop reads CASRGTSGGTDTQYF. The CDR3 DNA reads as TGTGCCAGCAGAGGGACTAGCGGCGGCACAGATACGCAGTATTTT.

The V and J genes are TRBV28 and TRBJ1-1; 11 bases map to TRBD1. Germline V CDR1 and CDR2: MDHEN, SYDVKM. Trimming at V came to 1 base and at J to 10 bases, leaving 8 bases not matched to a gene. The CDR3 runs 15 residues. The CDR3 DNA follows: TGTGCCAGCAGTTTATTTGCGGGACAGGGGGTAGCAGCTTTCTTT. Translation gives CASSLFAGQGVAAFF.

This clonotype was picked up one time. The rearrangement uses TRBV3-1 and TRBJ2-7; 9 bases agree with TRBD2. Germline V lookup: CDR1 LGHDT, CDR2 YNNKEL (reference sequence). This CDR3 comprises 14 residues. V shed 6 bases, J shed 0 bases, and the junction held 3 bases outside the gene matches. The CDR3 sequence: CASRPTSGSYEQYF. The CDR3 coding sequence is TGTGCCAGCAGACCGACTAGCGGCTCCTACGAGCAGTACTTC.

This clonotype appeared once. The CDR3 nucleotides are TGTGCCAGCTCACCCAACACTGGAGAGACCCAGTACTTC. Its protein product is CASSPNTGETQYF. The gene calls are TRBV18 and TRBJ2-5; D is unclear. Trimming took off 3 bases at V and 4 bases at J, with 9 bases between the two ends. Germline V gives CDR1 KGHSH, CDR2 LQKENI. This CDR3 has 13 amino acids.

The chain carries TRBV25-1 and TRBJ2-7; no firm D call. The CDR3 consists of 14 residues. The germline V gene has CDR1 MGHDK and CDR2 SYGVNS. V was pared by 1 base and J by 3 bases, with 10 bases between. The CDR3 bases are TGTGCCAGCAGTGAATCTGGCGCTATCTACGAGCAGTACTTC. Its translation: CASSESGAIYEQYF.

The chain links TRBV12-3 or TRBV12-4 to TRBJ1-2; D not resolved. The ends were cut back, 2 bases at V and 5 bases at J, with 6 bases in the middle. The CDR3 covers 12 residues. CDR3 amino acids: CASSLRLYGYTF. As DNA, the CDR3 is TGTGCCAGCAGTTTAAGGTTATATGGCTACACCTTC.

The chain joins TRBV5-6 to TRBJ1-1; no clear D. In germline, CDR1 is SGHDT, CDR2 YYEEEE. V lost 2 bases, J lost 4 bases, and 9 bases lay in between. CDR3 length: 13 amino acids. The CDR3 nucleotides read TGTGCCAGCAGCTTTGGGGAGGCCACTGAAGCTTTCTTT. It codes for CASSFGEATEAFF.

The V and J genes are TRBV6-6 and TRBJ2-7; D gene ambiguous. The CDR3 totals 13 residues. Germline V gene lookup returns CDR1 MNHNY and CDR2 SVGAGI (reference sequence). V lost 5 bases to trimming and J lost 4 bases, with 12 bases between them. The CDR3 protein is CASSQPGLYEQYF. Written as DNA, the CDR3 is TGTGCCAGCAGTCAGCCCGGGTTATACGAGCAGTACTTC.

The V and J genes are TRBV9 and TRBJ1-1; no definite D call. V gave up 0 bases and J gave up 1 base, with 7 bases separating them. Germline V gives CDR1 SGDLS, CDR2 YYNGEE. The CDR3 contains 14 residues. CDR3 residues: CASSVVRTNTEAFF. The CDR3 nucleotides read TGTGCCAGCAGCGTAGTACGGACGAACACTGAAGCTTTCTTT.

This sequence joins TRBV2 and TRBJ2-7; 7 bases match TRBD1. CDR3 length: 13 amino acids. The V gene end was trimmed by 7 bases and the J gene end by 7 bases; junction bases not matched to a gene: 10. Germline V gene lookup returns CDR1 SNHLY and CDR2 FYNNEI. As DNA, the CDR3 is TGTGCCAGCACCCCCGGGACAGTCCGGGAGCAGTACTTC. It specifies CASTPGTVREQYF.

The chain has TRBV14 and TRBJ2-5, with D tentatively TRBD2 (6 bases). The germline V and J ends were trimmed by 4 bases and 3 bases, with 9 bases remaining between them. The germline V gene encodes CDR1 SGHDN and CDR2 FVKESK. The CDR3 contains 13 residues. The CDR3 nucleotides read TGTGCCAGCAGCCGGGACTTCAAAGAGACCCAGTACTTC. Encoded protein: CASSRDFKETQYF.

This clonotype appeared once. The V gene is TRBV20-1, the J gene TRBJ1-5, with 10 bases fitting TRBD1. The V and J ends lost 5 bases and 4 bases, in that order; junction bases with no gene match: 8. Germline-derived CDR1 and CDR2 are DFQATT and SNEGSKA (reference sequence). This CDR3 spans 15 amino acids. The CDR3 region has the DNA TGCAGTGCTGCTCGTTCGGGACAGGGGAATCAGCCCCAGCATTTT. Amino acid sequence: CSAARSGQGNQPQHF.

This chain links TRBV29-1 with TRBJ2-7; tentative D call: TRBD1 (6 bases). CDR1 is SQVTM, CDR2 ANQGSEA, per germline. The CDR3 sequence is 17 residues long. Trimming took 4 bases from V and 1 from J, leaving 23 bases between them. The CDR3 region has the DNA TGCAGCGTTGGGACAGCTTTGCTCCCACCCGATTCCTACGAGCAGTACTTC. Translating it yields CSVGTALLPPDSYEQYF.

CDR3 DNA: TGTGCCAGCAGTTGGAGCGAGAAGCGGGCCTACGAGCAGTACTTC. Translation: CASSWSEKRAYEQYF. The chain joins TRBV27 to TRBJ2-7; maybe TRBD2 (6 bases). CDR1 and CDR2 from the germline V gene are MNHEY and SMNVEV (reference sequence). The CDR3 runs to 15 residues. V lost 4 bases and J lost 2, with 15 bases in between.

The genes are TRBV20-1 and TRBJ2-3, with D tentatively TRBD1 or TRBD2 (5 bases each). V lost 5 bases to trimming and J lost 7 bases, with 19 bases between them. The CDR3 has 14 residues. Germline values: CDR1 DFQATT, CDR2 SNEGSKA (reference sequence). As DNA, the CDR3 is TGCAGTGCTCAAGACCGGGGCGTCGCCTATACGCAGTATTTT. Amino acids: CSAQDRGVAYTQYF.

V is TRBV4-1 and J is TRBJ2-1, with 7 bases fitting TRBD1. Germline loops: CDR1 MGHRA, CDR2 YSYEKL. V lost 1 base to trimming and J lost 5 bases; unmatched junction nucleotides: 2. The CDR3 is made up of 14 amino acids. The CDR3 nucleotides are TGCGCCAGCAGCCAAGGGGGGACAGACAATGAGCAGTTCTTC. Amino acids: CASSQGGTDNEQFF.

This clonotype was counted a few times. V is TRBV5-1 and J is TRBJ2-7, with TRBD1 matching 9 bases. This CDR3 has 15 residues. Germline V gene data show CDR1 as SGHRS and CDR2 as YFSETQ. The ends lost 3 bases at V and 5 bases at J; junction bases unmatched: 9. The CDR3 loop reads CASSSGQGLINEQYF. Written as DNA, the CDR3 is TGCGCCAGCAGCTCCGGACAGGGGCTGATCAACGAGCAGTACTTC.

V and J are TRBV7-9 and TRBJ1-1, with TRBD1 identical over 8 bases. Trimming at V came to 6 bases and at J to 3 bases, leaving 0 bases not matched to a gene. Germline CDR1 reads SEHNR; CDR2 reads FQNEAQ (reference sequence). CDR3 size: 12 residues. Here the CDR3 reads CASRGQDTEAFF. The CDR3 region has the DNA TGTGCCAGCAGGGGACAGGACACTGAAGCTTTCTTT.

The chain joins TRBV4-2 to TRBJ1-1, with 10 bases matching TRBD1. Germline V CDR1 and CDR2: LGHNA, YNFKEQ. The trim removed 0 bases at V and 11 bases at J, leaving 9 bases unmatched. The CDR3 totals 15 residues. CDR3 sequence: CASSQETQGTGVAFF. For the CDR3, the DNA is TGTGCCAGCAGCCAAGAGACCCAAGGGACAGGGGTCGCTTTCTTT.

The J gene is TRBJ2-4, the V gene TRBV7-2; 8 bases fit TRBD2. Germline CDR1 is SGHTA and CDR2 is FQGNSA. This CDR3 is 14 amino acids long. V lost 8 bases and J lost 6; bases outside the gene matches: 9. CDR3: CASGIGRAGNIQYF. The CDR3 DNA is TGTGCCAGCGGCATCGGGAGGGCGGGAAACATTCAGTACTTC.

The chain combines TRBV4-3 with TRBJ2-1; the D gene is possibly TRBD2 (5 bases). V was clipped by 2 bases and J by 6 bases, with 23 bases between them. Germline V gives CDR1 LGHNA, CDR2 YSLEER. This CDR3 comprises 18 residues. The CDR3 nucleotides read TGCGCCAGCAGCCAATACATTCTTAGGTCAGGACTTCCCAATGAGCAGTTCTTC. Protein product: CASSQYILRSGLPNEQFF.

The J gene is TRBJ1-3, the V gene TRBV20-1, with D hard to call. Germline lookup yields CDR1 DFQATT and CDR2 SNEGSKA (reference sequence). This CDR3 has 12 residues. The ends were cut back, 4 bases at V and 0 bases at J, with 4 bases in the middle. DNA of the CDR3: TGCAGTGCTAAGTCCTCTGGAAACACCATATATTTT. This translates into CSAKSSGNTIYF.

J is TRBJ2-5 and V is TRBV15, with D possibly called TRBD1 or TRBD2 (5 bases each). Trimming cost V 2 bases and J 1 base, with 8 bases left between them. The CDR3 length is 14 residues. Per the germline V gene, CDR1 is LNHNV and CDR2 is YYDKDF (reference sequence). The CDR3 loop reads CATSRNGAQETQYF. The CDR3 DNA is TGTGCCACCAGCAGAAACGGGGCCCAAGAGACCCAGTACTTC.

This clonotype was observed a handful of times. The V call is TRBV4-3, the J call TRBJ2-1, with 8 bases matching TRBD1. The CDR3 is 15 residues long. Germline CDR1 is LGHNA and CDR2 is YSLEER. The V segment lost 4 bases and the J segment 6 bases; nucleotides outside the gene matches: 8. The CDR3 sequence is CASSLGQGASNEQFF. CDR3 nucleotides: TGCGCCAGCAGCCTCGGACAGGGAGCGAGCAATGAGCAGTTCTTC.

The V and J genes are TRBV5-4 and TRBJ2-5, with TRBD1 as a possible D gene (6 bases). Trimming left V 4 bases short and J 0 bases short, with 10 bases between. CDR1 SGHNT and CDR2 YYREEE come from the germline V gene (reference sequence). The CDR3 has 14 residues. CDR3 DNA sequence: TGTGCCAGCAGCCCCGGACAGTACCAAGAGACCCAGTACTTC. This gives the protein CASSPGQYQETQYF.

This chain joins TRBV19 and TRBJ1-4; a weak D match, TRBD1 (5 bases). This CDR3 has 13 residues. Trimming cost V 10 bases and J 6 bases, with 15 bases left between them. Per germline, CDR1 LNHDA and CDR2 SQIVND (reference sequence). CDR3 coding DNA: TGTGCCACCTCAACGGGGCAGGATGAAAAACTGTTTTTT. Translated: CATSTGQDEKLFF. Using reference TRBV19 and TRBJ1-4 for the parts outside the CDR3, the full variable domain is DGGITQSPKYLFRKEGQNVTLSCEQNLNHDAMYWYRQDPGQGLRLIYYSQIVNDFQKGDIAEGYSVSREKKESFPLTVTSAQKNPTAFYLCATSTGQDEKLFFGSGTQLSVL.